Listed below are T cell receptor beta chains from one sample, sequenced in a study of T cell repertoires in aging, cancer and after chemotherapy. Using its own MiXCR run on the multiplex PCR reads, TCRdb lists one record per CDR3 protein. The data show about 5,500 distinct CDR3 sequences, around 30% seen once. Source material: blood. These receptors originate from a human donor in good health. Each CDR3 is given with its conserved first and last residue. A D gene is named only where the DNA matches it firmly. Size is stated for part of the rows, as once, few or many counts, or as a class when the clone is expanded.

j_gene: TRBJ2-2; v_gene: TRBV6-5; len: 16; abundance: once; d_gene: -; CDR3aa: CASRKPGATNTKELFF; CDR3nt: TGTGCCAGCAGAAAACCGGGGGCCACGAACACCAAGGAGCTGTTTTTT
j_gene: TRBJ2-2; v_gene: TRBV27; len: 15; abundance: medium-sized; d_gene: -; CDR3aa: CASSTDRLGTGELFF; CDR3nt: TGTGCCAGCAGTACCGACAGGTTAGGAACCGGGGAGCTGTTTTTT
j_gene: TRBJ1-1; v_gene: TRBV30; len: 15; abundance: few; d_gene: -; CDR3aa: CAWSPLGGWDTEAFF; CDR3nt: TGTGCCTGGAGTCCACTGGGGGGTTGGGACACTGAAGCTTTCTTT
j_gene: TRBJ1-5; v_gene: TRBV6-5; len: 16; abundance: -; d_gene: -; CDR3aa: CASSEDRKRSNQPQHF; CDR3nt: TGTGCCAGCAGTGAAGACAGGAAGAGGAGCAATCAGCCCCAGCATTTT
j_gene: TRBJ2-7; v_gene: TRBV6-1; len: 14; abundance: -; d_gene: -; CDR3aa: CASSEWSSAYEQYF; CDR3nt: TGTGCCAGCAGTGAGTGGAGTTCAGCCTACGAGCAGTACTTC
j_gene: TRBJ2-5; v_gene: TRBV11-2; len: 15; abundance: -; d_gene: TRBD2; CDR3aa: CASSLGGGGGETQYF; CDR3nt: TGTGCCAGCAGCTTAGGAGGCGGGGGGGGGGAGACCCAGTACTTC
j_gene: TRBJ1-5; v_gene: TRBV12-3/TRBV12-4; len: 15; abundance: few; d_gene: TRBD1; CDR3aa: CASSLGQGGNQPQHF; CDR3nt: TGTGCCAGCAGTTTGGGGCAGGGGGGCAATCAGCCCCAGCATTTT
j_gene: TRBJ1-5; v_gene: TRBV19; len: 15; abundance: medium-sized; d_gene: -; CDR3aa: CASIAVGGFNQPQHF; CDR3nt: TGTGCCAGTATTGCAGTCGGCGGATTCAATCAGCCCCAGCATTTT
j_gene: TRBJ2-7; v_gene: TRBV27; len: 14; abundance: -; d_gene: -; CDR3aa: CASSFGNDFYEQYF; CDR3nt: TGTGCCAGCAGTTTCGGTAACGACTTCTACGAGCAGTACTTC
j_gene: TRBJ1-2; v_gene: TRBV7-9; len: 11; abundance: -; d_gene: -; CDR3aa: CASSDTYGYTF; CDR3nt: TGTGCCAGCAGCGACACGTATGGCTACACTTTC
j_gene: TRBJ2-2; v_gene: TRBV19; len: 16; abundance: once; d_gene: TRBD1; CDR3aa: CASRSGDRGNTGELFF; CDR3nt: TGTGCCAGTAGGAGCGGGGACAGGGGAAATACCGGGGAGCTGTTTTTT
j_gene: TRBJ1-2; v_gene: TRBV5-4; len: 14; abundance: -; d_gene: TRBD1; CDR3aa: CASSPDRVGYGYTF; CDR3nt: TGTGCCAGCAGTCCTGACAGGGTGGGCTATGGCTACACCTTC
j_gene: TRBJ2-3; v_gene: TRBV10-3; len: 15; abundance: -; d_gene: TRBD1; CDR3aa: CAISETTGDPDTQYF; CDR3nt: TGTGCCATCAGTGAAACGACAGGGGATCCAGATACGCAGTATTTT
j_gene: TRBJ2-7; v_gene: TRBV29-1; len: 13; abundance: large; d_gene: -; CDR3aa: CSVEGQGRYEQYF; CDR3nt: TGCAGCGTTGAAGGGCAGGGTAGGTACGAGCAGTACTTC
j_gene: TRBJ2-2; v_gene: TRBV13; len: 20; abundance: few; d_gene: -; CDR3aa: CASSFRGKVFRSQNTGELFF; CDR3nt: TGTGCCAGCAGCTTTCGGGGAAAGGTATTCCGGTCCCAAAACACCGGGGAGCTGTTTTTT
j_gene: TRBJ2-1; v_gene: TRBV30; len: 13; abundance: medium-sized; d_gene: -; CDR3aa: CAWSVILGNEQFF; CDR3nt: TGTGCCTGGAGTGTAATTTTGGGGAATGAGCAGTTCTTC
j_gene: TRBJ2-7; v_gene: TRBV6-5; len: 15; abundance: -; d_gene: -; CDR3aa: CASSYVGGIGYEQYF; CDR3nt: TGTGCCAGCAGTTATGTTGGGGGAATTGGCTACGAGCAGTACTTC
j_gene: TRBJ1-1; v_gene: TRBV6-1; len: 14; abundance: -; d_gene: TRBD1; CDR3aa: CASRTDRVNTEAFF; CDR3nt: TGTGCCAGCAGGACCGACAGGGTGAACACTGAAGCTTTCTTT
j_gene: TRBJ2-7; v_gene: TRBV18; len: 16; abundance: few; d_gene: TRBD1; CDR3aa: CASSPAGTGKSLEQYF; CDR3nt: TGTGCCAGCTCACCTGCCGGGACAGGGAAGTCTTTGGAGCAGTACTTC
j_gene: TRBJ2-5; v_gene: TRBV29-1; len: 12; abundance: large; d_gene: -; CDR3aa: CSVEGVGETQYF; CDR3nt: TGCAGCGTTGAGGGGGTGGGGGAGACCCAGTACTTC
j_gene: TRBJ2-5; v_gene: TRBV14; len: 15; abundance: -; d_gene: -; CDR3aa: CASSLGGTFQETQYF; CDR3nt: TGTGCCAGCAGCCTCGGAGGGACTTTCCAAGAGACCCAGTACTTC
j_gene: TRBJ1-2; v_gene: TRBV29-1; len: 12; abundance: medium-sized; d_gene: -; CDR3aa: CSVGKGGLSYTF; CDR3nt: TGCAGCGTTGGCAAAGGGGGTTTAAGCTACACCTTC
j_gene: TRBJ2-5; v_gene: TRBV19; len: 15; abundance: medium-sized; d_gene: -; CDR3aa: CASSIDLHTLETQYF; CDR3nt: TGTGCCAGTAGTATAGATCTCCACACTCTTGAGACCCAGTACTTC
j_gene: TRBJ2-7; v_gene: TRBV6-2/TRBV6-3; len: 12; abundance: -; d_gene: -; CDR3aa: CASSYIPREQYF; CDR3nt: TGTGCCAGCAGTTATATCCCGAGGGAGCAGTACTTC
j_gene: TRBJ2-1; v_gene: TRBV5-6; len: 14; abundance: -; d_gene: -; CDR3aa: CASSAGTSYNEQFF; CDR3nt: TGTGCCAGCAGCGCAGGGACCTCCTACAATGAGCAGTTCTTC
j_gene: TRBJ1-2; v_gene: TRBV6-1; len: 16; abundance: -; d_gene: -; CDR3aa: CASRDTELRVVYGYTF; CDR3nt: TGTGCCAGCAGGGACACCGAGTTGAGGGTAGTTTATGGCTACACCTTC
j_gene: TRBJ1-3; v_gene: TRBV6-5; len: 15; abundance: medium-sized; d_gene: TRBD1; CDR3aa: CASSQQGFSGNTIYF; CDR3nt: TGTGCCAGCAGTCAACAGGGGTTCTCTGGAAACACCATATATTTT
j_gene: TRBJ2-7; v_gene: TRBV5-6; len: 15; abundance: -; d_gene: -; CDR3aa: CASSPDTRGTYEQYF; CDR3nt: TGTGCCAGCAGCCCCGATACAAGGGGCACCTACGAGCAGTACTTC
j_gene: TRBJ2-5; v_gene: TRBV30; len: 13; abundance: medium-sized; d_gene: -; CDR3aa: CASRRLDQETQYF; CDR3nt: TGTGCCTCCCGTAGACTAGACCAAGAGACCCAGTACTTC
j_gene: TRBJ2-1; v_gene: TRBV12-3/TRBV12-4; len: 14; abundance: few; d_gene: TRBD1; CDR3aa: CASSRQGAYNEQFF; CDR3nt: TGTGCCAGCAGCCGACAGGGGGCCTACAATGAGCAGTTCTTC
j_gene: TRBJ2-7; v_gene: TRBV7-6; len: 15; abundance: -; d_gene: TRBD2; CDR3aa: CASSSPTSGRHEQYF; CDR3nt: TGTGCCAGCAGCTCCCCAACTAGCGGGAGGCACGAGCAGTACTTC